This T cell receptor (beta chain) was captured by sequencing in a study of blood T cell repertoires in COVID-19. About the study: Samples came from the United States, Italy and Spain, spanning acute and convalescent COVID-19. PBMCs, B-cell-depleted T cells, or T cells were the source of the cDNA or gDNA that made up the material.

One Seattle source followed patients from active infection through their disease course. CDR1 is MNHNS, CDR2 SASEGT, per germline. The CDR3 consists of 13 residues. V was pared by 2 bases and J by 6 bases, with 11 bases between. Original data processing: From reference gene primer amplification, estimates of nucleated cell counts were derived. Libraries were prepared by immunoSEQ multiplex PCR; TCRdb keeps only in-frame clonotypes and omits some of them. V, J and clone size are those of that table, while D and trimming were read from the DNA. The sample records tens of thousands of clones, roughly 79% being singletons.

The receptor was isolated from a man aged 80 or over with COVID-19, enrolled during active disease. The material sequenced was peripheral blood. V usage is TRBV6-1 and J usage is TRBJ2-7; the D gene is possibly TRBD2 (5 bases). Written as DNA, the CDR3 is TGTGCCAGCAGTGAACGGCTGGGGAGCGAGCAGTACTTC. This sequence encodes CASSERLGSEQYF.